In its sample, the clone carrying this T cell receptor beta chain was seen once. Antigen: not known. This entry belongs to a study of cytomegalovirus exposure and HLA in healthy donors. With 60 Vbeta and 13 Jbeta primers, the PCR was carried out. Generated by immunoSEQ multiplex PCR, the TCRdb table keeps only in-frame clones and is missing some. The sample records about 170,000 clones, around 74% being singletons. Trimming shortened V by 3 bases and J by 5 bases, and 7 bases separated the two germline ends. The CDR3 is 12 amino acids. CDR1 is SGHTA and CDR2 is FQGNSA in the germline V gene. Study-wide points: Most TCR sequences proved rare, with some public TCRs found in many donors. Over 150 TCR beta chains were listed as cytomegalovirus-associated. TCR beta V- and J-gene trimming, according to a later analysis, was linked to a missense DCLRE1C variant.

The sample consisted of PBMCs. The J gene is TRBJ1-2, the V gene TRBV7-2; maybe TRBD1 (5 bases). This clonotype was obtained from a female donor in good health and CMV-seronegative. The DNA for the CDR3 is TGTGCCAGCAGCTTGTCAGGGTATGGCTACACCTTC. It codes for CASSLSGYGYTF.